Listed here is a single T cell receptor (beta chain). Its target is unknown. These data belong to a study of T cell responses to AZD1222 COVID-19 vaccine. General study results and limits: Targets within unmutated variant regions were reportedly found for nearly half of spike-specific TCRs.

The method was immunoSEQ multiplex PCR; TCRdb's version includes in-frame clones alone and lacks a portion of them. The sample gives roughly 120,000 clones, approximately 90% of which show up once; more than 6.5% is in the top ten. CDR3 length equals 14 residues. V lost 3 bases and J 0 bases, leaving 9 bases between the germline ends. Germline CDR1 reads MNHEY; CDR2 reads SMNVEV (reference sequence). The source was peripheral blood, collected on day 0 of AZD1222 vaccination. The origin of this receptor is an adult in good health. The chain recombines TRBV27 with TRBJ2-7; D is undetermined. The CDR3 DNA follows: TGTGCCAGCAGTTTCCCCCCGAGCTCCTACGAGCAGTACTTC. Protein sequence: CASSFPPSSYEQYF.